Presented here are 9 T cell receptor beta chains from one specimen sequenced in a study of T cell clones after liver transplantation. Measured with immunoSEQ multiplex PCR; TCRdb has only the in-frame clones, and not every one. The repertoire holds under 60,000 clones, with approximately 77% as singletons. This material consisted of CD4+ T cells from blood, taken at the 22-month timepoint. Every receptor here comes from a human patient who received a liver transplant. Some T cells may possibly be graft donor cells.

The rearrangement uses TRBV7-7 and TRBJ2-3; D unclear. Trimming pared 4 bases from V and 3 bases from J, leaving 14 bases between. CDR3 length: 15 residues. Germline CDR1 and CDR2: SSHAT and FNYEAQ (reference sequence). CDR3 sequence: CASSSRVGGTDTQYF. The CDR3, as DNA: TGTGCCAGCAGCTCAAGAGTTGGCGGTACAGATACGCAGTATTTT.

This clone occurred many times. This chain connects TRBV30 to TRBJ1-1, with D hard to call. CDR1 is GTSNPN, CDR2 SVGIG, per germline (reference sequence). CDR3 length: 12 amino acids. V was clipped by 6 bases and J by 1 base, with 9 bases between them. CDR3 residues: CACDISNTEAFF. The DNA for the CDR3 is TGTGCCTGTGACATTTCGAACACTGAAGCTTTCTTT. The full variable domain, its missing parts supplied by reference TRBV30 and TRBJ1-1, is SQTIHQWPATLVQPVGSPLSLECTVEGTSNPNLYWYRQAAGRGLQLLFYSVGIGQISSEVPQNLSASRPQDRQFILSSKKLLLSDSGFYLCACDISNTEAFFGQGTRLTVV.

The chain joins TRBV28 to TRBJ1-3, with D tentatively TRBD1 (5 bases). With 4 bases removed from V and 0 bases from J, the gap between germline ends came to 10 bases. CDR1 is MDHEN, CDR2 SYDVKM, per germline. This CDR3 region has 15 residues. Here the CDR3 DNA reads TGTGCCAGCAGTTCCGGCCAGGGCTCTGGAAACACCATATATTTT. It is translated as CASSSGQGSGNTIYF.

This clone turned up a few times. V is TRBV30 and J is TRBJ1-3; the D gene is possibly TRBD1 (6 bases). The CDR3 is 14 amino acids. V was pared by 0 bases and J by 2 bases, with 8 bases between. The germline V gene encodes CDR1 GTSNPN and CDR2 SVGIG (reference sequence). CDR3 coding DNA: TGTGCCTGGAGTGTGGGACACACTGGAAACACCATATATTTT. Its protein product is CAWSVGHTGNTIYF.

The V call is TRBV5-4, the J call TRBJ2-7, with D possibly matching TRBD2 (6 bases). Germline V CDR1 and CDR2: SGHNT, YYREEE (reference sequence). This CDR3 comprises 13 residues. V lost 2 bases and J lost 6, with 12 bases in between. This chain's CDR3 is CASSLQRGSEQYF. Here the CDR3 DNA reads TGTGCCAGCAGCTTACAACGGGGGAGCGAGCAGTACTTC.

CDR3 nucleotide sequence: TGTGCCAGCAACCAGGACGGTTTCAATCAGCCCCAGCATTTT. This encodes CASNQDGFNQPQHF. The chain joins TRBV2 to TRBJ1-5; unclear D gene. Germline V gene sequence: CDR1 SNHLY, CDR2 FYNNEI. V was pared by 7 bases and J by 3 bases, with 13 bases between. The CDR3 spans 14 residues.

This clone was recorded a few times. V is TRBV6-1 and J is TRBJ2-3, with D tentatively TRBD1 or TRBD2 (5 bases each). There are 15 residues in the CDR3. CDR1 is MNHNS and CDR2 is SASEGT in the germline V gene. Trimming removed 2 bases at V and 2 bases at J, with 11 bases between. Here the CDR3 reads CASSETEGNTDTQYF. CDR3 nucleotides: TGTGCCAGCAGTGAAACCGAGGGGAACACAGATACGCAGTATTTT.

This clone was detected only a few times. The gene calls are TRBV6-5 and TRBJ1-5; no firm D call. CDR1 MNHEY and CDR2 SVGAGI come from the germline V gene. The length of the CDR3 is 12 residues. V lost 8 bases and J 4 bases, leaving 9 bases between the germline ends. This CDR3 reads CASGRENQPQHF. The CDR3, as DNA: TGTGCCAGCGGACGAGAGAATCAGCCCCAGCATTTT.

The V call is TRBV28, the J call TRBJ2-4; a weak D match, TRBD1 (7 bases). This CDR3 is built from 22 residues. Between the trimmed V and J ends, which lost 6 bases and 1 base, there was a span of 34 bases. Germline values: CDR1 MDHEN, CDR2 SYDVKM. CDR3 residues: CASSQGRTGQAGVPLAKNIQYF. CDR3 nucleotide sequence: TGTGCCAGCAGCCAGGGGAGGACAGGACAGGCCGGCGTCCCATTGGCCAAAAACATTCAGTACTTC.